The 30 T cell receptor beta chains presented below share a single source sample, sequenced in a study of radiotherapy plus CTLA-4 blockade in lung cancer. Libraries were prepared by immunoSEQ multiplex PCR; TCRdb keeps only in-frame clonotypes and omits some of them. The sample has about 99,000 clones; around nine tenths are singletons. The input for sequencing was peripheral blood, taken from a patient treated with radiotherapy plus ipilimumab. The receptors come from a human donor with non-small cell lung cancer that progressed on radiotherapy plus ipilimumab.

The V gene is TRBV11-2, the J gene TRBJ2-3; possible D gene TRBD1, 5 bases. In germline, CDR1 is SGHAT, CDR2 FQNNGV. V dropped 6 bases and J dropped 1 base, with 17 bases sitting between them. CDR3 length equals 16 residues. This chain's CDR3 is CASRSSGLLRTDTQYF. CDR3 sequence (DNA): TGTGCCAGCAGGTCGTCAGGGCTTCTCCGCACAGATACGCAGTATTTT.

The gene calls are TRBV18 and TRBJ2-3, with D hard to call. CDR1 KGHSH and CDR2 LQKENI come from the germline V gene. The CDR3 totals 13 residues. V was trimmed by 4 bases and J by 0 bases, leaving 5 bases between them. CDR3 sequence reads: CASSLHSTDTQYF. The CDR3 bases are TGTGCCAGCTCACTTCATAGCACAGATACGCAGTATTTT.

The chain combines TRBV5-1 with TRBJ2-3; possibly TRBD2 for D (6 bases). Germline values: CDR1 SGHRS, CDR2 YFSETQ. The CDR3 runs 15 residues. Between the trimmed V and J ends, which lost 2 bases and 0 bases, there was a span of 10 bases. CDR3 bases: TGCGCCAGCAGCTTACTAGCAGCTAGCACAGATACGCAGTATTTT. This codes for CASSLLAASTDTQYF.

This chain uses TRBV19 with TRBJ1-5; D might be TRBD1 (5 bases). The CDR3 covers 14 residues. In germline, CDR1 is LNHDA, CDR2 SQIVND (reference sequence). Trimming pared 3 bases from V and 3 bases from J, leaving 9 bases between. CDR3 bases: TGTGCCAGTAGTATCAGGGATCACAATCAGCCCCAGCATTTT. Amino acid sequence: CASSIRDHNQPQHF.

The chain combines TRBV6-1 with TRBJ1-1; D not certain. Per germline, CDR1 MNHNS and CDR2 SASEGT. V lost 3 bases and J 1 base, leaving 0 bases between the germline ends. The CDR3 extends over 11 amino acids. CDR3 in DNA: TGTGCCAGCAGTGAGAACACTGAAGCTTTCTTT. Translation: CASSENTEAFF.

This clone was seen a single time. J is TRBJ2-1 and V is TRBV6-6; 13 positions agree with TRBD2. The CDR3 loop spans 16 amino acids. Unmatched junction bases numbered 5, after V lost 0 bases and J lost 9 bases. Germline CDR1 is MNHNY and CDR2 is SVGAGI (reference sequence). The CDR3 protein is CASSYSGLAGAGEQFF. For the CDR3, the DNA is TGTGCCAGCAGTTACTCCGGACTAGCGGGAGCGGGTGAGCAGTTCTTC.

The chain carries TRBV5-1 and TRBJ1-1; D gene ambiguous. The germline V and J ends were trimmed by 0 bases and 0 bases, with 6 bases remaining between them. Germline CDR1 and CDR2: SGHRS and YFSETQ. The CDR3 is 14 residues long. Written as DNA, the CDR3 is TGCGCCAGCAGCTTGGGGATCATGAACACTGAAGCTTTCTTT. Its protein is CASSLGIMNTEAFF.

This chain links TRBV6-5 with TRBJ1-2, with a tentative D call TRBD1 (6 bases). The V and J ends lost 2 bases and 4 bases respectively, with 8 bases between them. The CDR3 sequence is 13 residues long. Germline values: CDR1 MNHEY, CDR2 SVGAGI. In DNA form, the CDR3 reads TGTGCCAGCAGTTACCGGGACACCTATGGCTACACCTTC. Translation: CASSYRDTYGYTF.

The gene calls are TRBV5-1 and TRBJ2-1, with a tentative D call TRBD2 (6 bases). Trimming took 2 bases from V and 8 from J, leaving 17 bases between them. The CDR3 covers 15 residues. The germline V gene encodes CDR1 SGHRS and CDR2 YFSETQ. The CDR3 bases are TGCGCCAGCAGCTTAGGCGGGATCTACCCCTATGAGCAGTTCTTC. Translation gives CASSLGGIYPYEQFF.

J is TRBJ1-1 and V is TRBV23-1; D may be TRBD1 (6 bases). Being an ORF, TRBV23-1 has a function that is uncertain. The V end was cut by 11 bases, the J end by 5 bases, with 18 bases between. This CDR3 comprises 13 residues. The CDR3: CAPKGRGGTEAFF. The DNA of the CDR3 is TGCGCCCCCAAGGGCAGGGGAGGGACTGAAGCTTTCTTT.

This clone was picked up a small number of times. Other DNA sequences in the sample encode the same CDR3. The chain couples TRBV6-5 to TRBJ1-3; 7 nucleotides line up with TRBD1. This CDR3 is 16 amino acids long. Looked up from germline, CDR1 is MNHEY and CDR2 is SVGAGI. V shed 2 bases, J shed 1 base, and the junction held 5 bases outside the gene matches. The CDR3 here is CASSYAGTASGNTIYF. In DNA form, the CDR3 reads TGTGCCAGCAGTTACGCCGGGACAGCTTCTGGAAACACCATATATTTT.

This sequence joins TRBV2 and TRBJ1-2; D not certain. V was clipped by 4 bases and J by 3 bases, with 3 bases between them. The CDR3 extends over 11 amino acids. CDR1 is SNHLY and CDR2 is FYNNEI in the germline V gene. The CDR3 nucleotides are TGTGCCAGCAGTGTCGACTATGGCTACACCTTC. Its translation is CASSVDYGYTF.

Points on this clone: This sample includes further DNA sequences coding for the same CDR3. J is TRBJ2-5 and V is TRBV9; no clear D. This CDR3 spans 11 amino acids. Germline CDR1 is SGDLS and CDR2 is YYNGEE. The V gene lost 0 bases and the J gene lost 3 bases, with 0 bases spanning the gap. The CDR3 reads CASSVEETQYF. The CDR3 region has the DNA TGTGCCAGCAGCGTAGAAGAGACCCAGTACTTC.

In its sample, this clone was seen once. The chain is built from TRBV11-2 and TRBJ2-2; D tentatively reads TRBD1 or TRBD2 (6 bases each). Trimming cost V 5 bases and J 2 bases, with 18 bases left between them. The length of the CDR3 is 17 residues. Germline V gene sequence: CDR1 SGHAT, CDR2 FQNNGV. The CDR3 DNA is TGTGCCAGCAGCCGAATATTCCCGGGGGCCAACACCGGGGAGCTGTTTTTT. It encodes CASSRIFPGANTGELFF. Looking up the rest from reference TRBV11-2 and TRBJ2-2 gives the full variable domain: EAGVAQSPRYKIIEKRQSVAFWCNPISGHATLYWYQQILGQGPKLLIQFQNNGVVDDSQLPKDRFSAERLKGVDSTLKIQPAKLEDSAVYLCASSRIFPGANTGELFFGEGSRLTVL.

The chain links TRBV7-2 to TRBJ2-7, with D unclear. Trimming pared 1 base from V and 2 bases from J, leaving 6 bases between. This CDR3 comprises 13 residues. Germline values: CDR1 SGHTA, CDR2 FQGNSA. The DNA of the CDR3 is TGTGCCAGCAGCTTAGTCGAAACCTACGAGCAGTACTTC. This gives the protein CASSLVETYEQYF.

The chain recombines TRBV5-4 with TRBJ2-7; weak D call: TRBD2 (5 bases). CDR3 length: 14 amino acids. Trimming stripped 4 bases from V and 7 bases from J, with 18 bases between. Germline CDR1 SGHNT, CDR2 YYREEE (reference sequence). CDR3 bases: TGTGCCAGCAGCACGGCGGGCGTAGCAGCGGAGCAGTACTTC. This codes for CASSTAGVAAEQYF.

This chain links TRBV5-1 with TRBJ1-1, with no clear D. Trimming pared 0 bases from V and 7 bases from J, leaving 10 bases between. This CDR3 contains 13 residues. CDR1 and CDR2 from the germline V gene are SGHRS and YFSETQ. CDR3 loop: CASSLADGFEAFF. CDR3 bases: TGCGCCAGCAGCTTGGCCGACGGCTTTGAAGCTTTCTTT.

The chain joins TRBV29-1 to TRBJ2-5, with 7 bases identical to TRBD1. With 6 bases clipped from V and 2 bases from J, the junction kept 3 bases outside the gene matches. The CDR3 runs to 12 residues. The V gene's germline CDR1 is SQVTM and CDR2 ANQGSEA. DNA for the CDR3: TGCAGCGTCGCACAGGGGCAAGAGACCCAGTACTTC. The encoded protein is CSVAQGQETQYF.

The chain links TRBV6-1 to TRBJ2-1; TRBD2 is a possible D gene (6 bases). From germline, CDR1 is MNHNS and CDR2 SASEGT. Trimming left V 4 bases short and J 9 bases short, with 13 bases between. The CDR3 length is 13 residues. CDR3 bases: TGTGCCAGCAGTGCGTGGGAGGTTAGTGAGCAGTTCTTC. It is translated as CASSAWEVSEQFF.

This clone has just one count. V usage is TRBV27 and J usage is TRBJ2-5; either TRBD1 or TRBD2 may supply D (5 bases each). Germline values: CDR1 MNHEY, CDR2 SMNVEV (reference sequence). This CDR3 has 15 amino acids. Trimming stripped 4 bases from V and 4 bases from J, with 16 bases between. The CDR3 sequence is CASSSPLDGAETQYF. CDR3 DNA: TGTGCCAGCAGTTCCCCCCTGGACGGGGCAGAGACCCAGTACTTC.

The genes are TRBV29-1 and TRBJ1-2, with 9 bases aligning to TRBD1. This CDR3 is built from 13 residues. After removal of 7 bases from V and 4 bases from J, the junction contained 7 bases not matched to a gene. Germline assignment: CDR1 SQVTM and CDR2 ANQGSEA. The CDR3 protein is CSARDRDTYGYTF. In DNA, the CDR3 is TGCAGCGCTCGGGACAGGGATACCTATGGCTACACCTTC.

V is TRBV5-1 and J is TRBJ2-7, with 9 bases matching TRBD1. The V gene end was trimmed by 6 bases and the J gene end by 1 base; junction bases not matched to a gene: 8. Germline CDR1 reads SGHRS; CDR2 reads YFSETQ. This CDR3 contains 15 residues. CDR3 residues: CASTLGGTGSYEQYF. For the CDR3, the DNA is TGCGCCAGCACCCTTGGGGGGACAGGGTCCTACGAGCAGTACTTC. The full variable domain, its missing parts supplied by reference TRBV5-1 and TRBJ2-7, is KAGVTQTPRYLIKTRGQQVTLSCSPISGHRSVSWYQQTPGQGLQFLFEYFSETQRNKGNFPGRFSGRQFSNSRSEMNVSTLELGDSALYLCASTLGGTGSYEQYFGPGTRLTVT.

The chain employs TRBV30 and TRBJ2-3, with D tentatively TRBD1 or TRBD2 (5 bases each). Germline lookup yields CDR1 GTSNPN and CDR2 SVGIG (reference sequence). V was cut by 5 bases and J by 4 bases, with 7 bases left in between. CDR3 size: 11 residues. The CDR3 is CAWEGSDTQYF. The DNA of the CDR3 is TGTGCCTGGGAGGGGTCAGATACGCAGTATTTT.

The V call is TRBV30, the J call TRBJ2-3; D is unresolved. V dropped 1 base and J dropped 6 bases, with 8 bases sitting between them. The germline gives CDR1 GTSNPN, CDR2 SVGIG (reference sequence). CDR3 length: 12 residues. The CDR3 nucleotides are TGTGCCTGGAGTGCCCTACCGGATACGCAGTATTTT. Translated: CAWSALPDTQYF.

The chain links TRBV6-1 to TRBJ1-5, with D possibly being TRBD1 (5 bases). The germline V gene encodes CDR1 MNHNS and CDR2 SASEGT. The length of the CDR3 is 14 residues. Trimming left V 6 bases short and J 3 bases short, with 12 bases between. CDR3 sequence (DNA): TGTGCCAGCAGATCGGGACCGAACAATCAGCCCCAGCATTTT. It yields the protein CASRSGPNNQPQHF.

V is TRBV5-1 and J is TRBJ1-4, with TRBD1 as a possible D gene (5 bases). The germline V gene encodes CDR1 SGHRS and CDR2 YFSETQ. This CDR3 is built from 14 residues. V was trimmed by 4 bases and J by 7 bases, leaving 14 bases between them. The CDR3 sequence is CASSPREFGEKLFF. CDR3 coding DNA: TGCGCCAGCAGCCCCAGGGAGTTTGGTGAAAAACTGTTTTTT. Full variable domain (rest looked up from reference TRBV5-1 and TRBJ1-4): KAGVTQTPRYLIKTRGQQVTLSCSPISGHRSVSWYQQTPGQGLQFLFEYFSETQRNKGNFPGRFSGRQFSNSRSEMNVSTLELGDSALYLCASSPREFGEKLFFGSGTQLSVL.

The count of this clone is one. The chain is built from TRBV7-3 and TRBJ2-3; either TRBD1 or TRBD2 may fit D (5 bases each). Germline V lookup: CDR1 SGHTA, CDR2 FQGTGA. V was pared by 5 bases and J by 2 bases, with 20 bases between. This CDR3 has 17 residues. The DNA for the CDR3 is TGTGCCAGCAGCCCCAAGGGGAGCCCCAAACACACAGATACGCAGTATTTT. This translates into CASSPKGSPKHTDTQYF.

The chain is built from TRBV5-1 and TRBJ1-1; TRBD1 aligns across 8 bases. The germline CDR1 and CDR2 sequences are SGHRS and YFSETQ. J gave up 6 bases and V 5 bases, and 9 bases lay outside the gene matches. This CDR3 region has 14 residues. CDR3 DNA: TGCGCCAGCAGATCGCAACAGGGGGTTTCTGAAGCTTTCTTT. Its protein is CASRSQQGVSEAFF.

This chain links TRBV6-1 with TRBJ1-2; D might be TRBD1 (6 bases). Germline V gene lookup returns CDR1 MNHNS and CDR2 SASEGT. Trimming took 2 bases from V and 1 from J, leaving 11 bases between them. There are 15 residues in the CDR3. CDR3 region: CASSETRGHNYGYTF. As DNA, the CDR3 is TGTGCCAGCAGTGAAACCAGGGGCCATAACTATGGCTACACCTTC.

This rearrangement joins TRBV29-1 to TRBJ1-4; no firm D call. The CDR3 extends over 14 amino acids. V gave up 7 bases and J gave up 3 bases, with 15 bases separating them. Germline values: CDR1 SQVTM, CDR2 ANQGSEA. The CDR3 coding sequence is TGCAGCGCTGCTGAATCCCCGGCTAATGAAAAACTGTTTTTT. The encoded protein is CSAAESPANEKLFF.